This T cell receptor (beta chain) was sequenced during a study of cytomegalovirus exposure and HLA in healthy donors. TCRdb's table, derived via immunoSEQ multiplex PCR, lists solely in-frame clones and lacks some. Here the sample spans roughly 120,000 clones, about 90% being singletons. The CDR3 is made up of 16 amino acids. Germline CDR1 and CDR2: SGHVS and FQNEAQ. Unmatched junction bases numbered 7, after V lost 3 bases and J lost 5 bases. The source is a woman between 18 and 29 years old in good health and CMV-seronegative. The chain employs TRBV7-8 and TRBJ2-1, with TRBD2 matching 10 bases. Material for sequencing was PBMCs. The CDR3 here is CASSLGIAGGDNEQFF. The CDR3 nucleotides read TGTGCCAGCAGCTTGGGGATAGCGGGAGGAGACAATGAGCAGTTCTTC.